This T cell receptor (beta chain) was found in a study of vaccination effects on CD4 cells after COVID-19. The wider study: After expansion with viral peptide pools in the ViraFEST assay, antigen-specific CD4+ T cells were sequenced. Study-wide results and limits: Clones that were induced by infection or by vaccine showed marked contraction late after vaccination.

Method: immunoSEQ multiplex PCR; TCRdb's copy keeps in-frame clones and lacks some. The profile covers around 62,000 clones, with around 70% appearing a single time and approximately 2% taken by the ten largest. Subsequent to less than eleven days of culture, CD4+ T cells were isolated. Two doses of either BNT162b2 or mRNA-1273 were given to each participant. According to the study, vaccine recipients showed no prior SARS-CoV-2 infection and negative nucleocapsid antibodies. Each culture had half its medium swapped for IL-2 medium on days 3 and 7. This clone has only one observation. The target antigen is unknown. Sequencing used CD4+ T cells from PBMCs cultured without peptide, obtained after COVID-19 vaccination. The source of this sequence is a human donor who received a COVID-19 vaccine.

The CDR3 here is CASSRGLNTEAFF. DNA for the CDR3: TGTGCCAGCAGCAGGGGTTTGAACACTGAAGCTTTCTTT. The J gene is TRBJ1-1, the V gene TRBV7-6; D is possibly TRBD1 (5 bases). Trimming stripped 5 bases from V and 0 bases from J, with 7 bases between. The CDR3 is 13 amino acids. Germline V lookup: CDR1 SGHVS, CDR2 FNYEAQ.